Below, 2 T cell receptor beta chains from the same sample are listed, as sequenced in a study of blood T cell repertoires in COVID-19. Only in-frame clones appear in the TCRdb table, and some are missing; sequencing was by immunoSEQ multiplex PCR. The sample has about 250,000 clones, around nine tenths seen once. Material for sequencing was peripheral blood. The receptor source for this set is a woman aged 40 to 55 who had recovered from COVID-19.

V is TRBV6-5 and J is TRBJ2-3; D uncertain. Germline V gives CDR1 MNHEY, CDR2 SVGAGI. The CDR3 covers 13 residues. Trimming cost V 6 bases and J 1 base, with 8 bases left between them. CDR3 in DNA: TGTGCCAGCAGGGGCACAGGCACAGATACGCAGTATTTT. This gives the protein CASRGTGTDTQYF.

The CDR3 sequence is CASSKGAGDSYGYTF. The CDR3 coding sequence is TGTGCCAGTAGTAAAGGGGCAGGCGATAGCTATGGCTACACCTTC. The V and J genes are TRBV19 and TRBJ1-2, with a tentative D call TRBD1 (5 bases). Germline V gene sequence: CDR1 LNHDA, CDR2 SQIVND (reference sequence). V was pared by 4 bases and J by 4 bases, with 16 bases between. This CDR3 is built from 15 residues.